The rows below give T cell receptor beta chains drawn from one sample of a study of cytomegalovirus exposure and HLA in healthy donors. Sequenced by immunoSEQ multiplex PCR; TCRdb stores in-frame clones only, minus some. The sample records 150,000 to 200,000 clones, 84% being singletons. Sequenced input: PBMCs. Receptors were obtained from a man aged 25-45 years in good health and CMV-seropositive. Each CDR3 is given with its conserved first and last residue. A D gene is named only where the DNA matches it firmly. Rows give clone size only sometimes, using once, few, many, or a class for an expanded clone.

CDR3: CASSEASRGGETQYF; DNA: TGTGCCAGCAGTGAAGCGAGCAGGGGAGGGGAGACCCAGTACTTC; D: NA; J: TRBJ2-5; V: TRBV2; size: NA
CDR3: CASSRDRSSGNTIYF; DNA: TGTGCCAGCAGCCGGGACAGGAGCTCTGGAAACACCATATATTTT; D: TRBD1; J: TRBJ1-3; V: TRBV2; size: few
CDR3: CASSQVTGRKTQYF; DNA: TGTGCCAGCAGTCAGGTAACAGGGAGAAAGACCCAGTACTTC; D: NA; J: TRBJ2-5; V: TRBV28; size: once
CDR3: CASSGRTGQPNGANVLTF; DNA: TGTGCCAGCAGTGGCCGGACAGGGCAGCCTAATGGGGCCAACGTCCTGACTTTC; D: TRBD1; J: TRBJ2-6; V: TRBV25-1; size: NA
CDR3: CASSPTGTSKTDTQYF; DNA: TGTGCCAGCAGCCCGACCGGGACTAGCAAAACAGATACGCAGTATTTT; D: TRBD2; J: TRBJ2-3; V: TRBV13; size: NA
CDR3: CASSFGGIYGYTF; DNA: TGTGCCAGCAGTTTCGGGGGAATCTATGGCTACACCTTC; D: NA; J: TRBJ1-2; V: TRBV28; size: NA
CDR3: CSAGVSGSTEAFF; DNA: TGCAGCGCCGGGGTCTCCGGGAGCACTGAAGCTTTCTTT; D: NA; J: TRBJ1-1; V: TRBV29-1; size: NA
CDR3: CASSPGQVNQPQHF; DNA: TGTGCCAGCAGCCCCGGACAGGTAAATCAGCCCCAGCATTTT; D: TRBD1; J: TRBJ1-5; V: TRBV5-5; size: NA
CDR3: CASSFNAGGPDEQYF; DNA: TGTGCCAGCAGCTTTAATGCGGGAGGGCCTGACGAGCAGTACTTC; D: TRBD2; J: TRBJ2-7; V: TRBV11-2; size: NA
CDR3: CASSLRGLDQETQYF; DNA: TGTGCCAGCAGCTTGCGAGGACTAGATCAAGAGACCCAGTACTTC; D: TRBD2; J: TRBJ2-5; V: TRBV5-4; size: NA
CDR3: CATSTAYSNQPQHF; DNA: TGTGCCACCTCGACAGCATATAGCAATCAGCCCCAGCATTTT; D: NA; J: TRBJ1-5; V: TRBV6-5; size: NA
CDR3: CSGQTGGGNTGELFF; DNA: TGCAGCGGACAAACAGGGGGAGGGAACACCGGGGAGCTGTTTTTT; D: TRBD1; J: TRBJ2-2; V: TRBV29-1; size: NA
CDR3: CASSQDHQGYNSPLHF; DNA: TGCGCCAGCAGCCAAGATCATCAGGGGTATAATTCACCCCTCCACTTT; D: NA; J: TRBJ1-6; V: TRBV4-1; size: few
CDR3: CASRQTGATNTGELFF; DNA: TGTGCCAGCAGACAAACAGGGGCAACGAACACCGGGGAGCTGTTTTTT; D: TRBD1; J: TRBJ2-2; V: TRBV27; size: NA
CDR3: CASSVGASGSTGDTQYF; DNA: TGTGCCAGCAGCGTAGGGGCTAGCGGGAGCACAGGAGATACGCAGTATTTT; D: TRBD2; J: TRBJ2-3; V: TRBV9; size: once
CDR3: CASSQAGTGWEKLFF; DNA: TGCGCCAGCAGCCAAGCAGGGACAGGGTGGGAAAAACTGTTTTTT; D: TRBD1; J: TRBJ1-4; V: TRBV4-3; size: NA
CDR3: CASINRETKNIQYF; DNA: TGTGCCAGCATCAACAGGGAGACCAAAAACATTCAGTACTTC; D: NA; J: TRBJ2-4; V: TRBV2; size: NA
CDR3: CASSPNPDYSYEQYF; DNA: TGTGCCAGCAGCCCGAACCCGGACTACTCCTACGAGCAGTACTTC; D: NA; J: TRBJ2-7; V: TRBV7-9; size: NA
CDR3: CASDGALGGDTQYF; DNA: TGTGCCAGCGACGGGGCGTTGGGGGGAGATACGCAGTATTTT; D: NA; J: TRBJ2-3; V: TRBV2; size: once
CDR3: CASSTSGINEQYF; DNA: TGTGCCAGCAGCACTTCCGGGATCAACGAGCAGTACTTC; D: NA; J: TRBJ2-7; V: TRBV6-5; size: NA
CDR3: CASSARGDGFIQAYNEQFF; DNA: TGTGCCAGCAGCGCCCGGGGGGACGGCTTCATACAGGCCTACAATGAGCAGTTCTTC; D: TRBD2; J: TRBJ2-1; V: TRBV5-4; size: NA
CDR3: CATGSGGNNEQFF; DNA: TGTGCCACCGGGAGCGGGGGTAACAATGAGCAGTTCTTC; D: TRBD2; J: TRBJ2-1; V: TRBV9; size: NA
CDR3: CASSKGDGTAAYEQYF; DNA: TGTGCCAGCAGCAAAGGGGACGGGACAGCTGCGTACGAGCAGTACTTC; D: NA; J: TRBJ2-7; V: TRBV21-1; size: NA
CDR3: CASSSLAGGIQETQYF; DNA: TGTGCCAGCAGCTCTTTAGCGGGAGGGATCCAAGAGACCCAGTACTTC; D: TRBD2; J: TRBJ2-5; V: TRBV7-6; size: NA